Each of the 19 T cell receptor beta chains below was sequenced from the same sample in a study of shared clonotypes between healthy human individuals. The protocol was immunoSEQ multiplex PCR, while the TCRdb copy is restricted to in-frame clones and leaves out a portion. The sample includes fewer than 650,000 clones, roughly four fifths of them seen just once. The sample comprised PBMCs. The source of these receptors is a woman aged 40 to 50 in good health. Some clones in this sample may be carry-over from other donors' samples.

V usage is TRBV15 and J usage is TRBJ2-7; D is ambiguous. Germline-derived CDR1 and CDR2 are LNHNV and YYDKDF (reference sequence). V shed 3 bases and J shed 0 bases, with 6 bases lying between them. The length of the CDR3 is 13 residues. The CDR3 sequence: CATSSQASYEQYF. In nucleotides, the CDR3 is TGTGCCACCAGCAGTCAGGCCTCCTACGAGCAGTACTTC.

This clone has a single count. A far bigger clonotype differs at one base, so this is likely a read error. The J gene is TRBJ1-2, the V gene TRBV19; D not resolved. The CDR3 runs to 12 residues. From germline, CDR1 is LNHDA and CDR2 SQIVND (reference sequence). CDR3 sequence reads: CASSTNFYGYAF. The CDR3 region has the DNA TGTGCCAGTAGCACTAATTTCTATGGCTACGCCTTC.

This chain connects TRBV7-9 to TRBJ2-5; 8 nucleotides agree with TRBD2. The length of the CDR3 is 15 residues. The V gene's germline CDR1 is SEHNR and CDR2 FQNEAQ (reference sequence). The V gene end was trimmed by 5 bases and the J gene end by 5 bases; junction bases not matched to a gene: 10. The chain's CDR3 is CASSPPKRESETQYF. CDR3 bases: TGTGCCAGCAGCCCTCCCAAGCGGGAGAGCGAGACCCAGTACTTC.

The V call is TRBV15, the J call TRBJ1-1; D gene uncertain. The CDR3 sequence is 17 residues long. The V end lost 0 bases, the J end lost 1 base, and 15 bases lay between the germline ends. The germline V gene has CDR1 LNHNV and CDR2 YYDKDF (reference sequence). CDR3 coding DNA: TGTGCCACCAGCAGAGAGGGCGGCTGGGGTGGGAACACTGAAGCTTTCTTT. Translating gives CATSREGGWGGNTEAFF.

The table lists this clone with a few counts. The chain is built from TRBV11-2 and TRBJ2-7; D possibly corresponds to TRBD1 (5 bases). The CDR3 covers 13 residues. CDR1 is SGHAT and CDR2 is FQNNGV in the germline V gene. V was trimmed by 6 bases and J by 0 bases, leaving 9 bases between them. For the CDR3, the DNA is TGTGCCAGCAGTACAGGTAGCTCCTACGAGCAGTACTTC. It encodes CASSTGSSYEQYF.

This CDR3 is CAWSVSSGANVLTF. CDR3 nucleotides: TGTGCCTGGAGTGTGTCCTCTGGGGCCAACGTCCTGACTTTC. This chain joins TRBV30 and TRBJ2-6, with D uncertain. Germline V lookup: CDR1 GTSNPN, CDR2 SVGIG (reference sequence). V lost 0 bases, J lost 0 bases, and 3 bases lay in between. The length of the CDR3 is 14 residues. The full variable domain, its missing parts supplied by reference TRBV30 and TRBJ2-6, is SQTIHQWPATLVQPVGSPLSLECTVEGTSNPNLYWYRQAAGRGLQLLFYSVGIGQISSEVPQNLSASRPQDRQFILSSKKLLLSDSGFYLCAWSVSSGANVLTFGAGSRLTVL.

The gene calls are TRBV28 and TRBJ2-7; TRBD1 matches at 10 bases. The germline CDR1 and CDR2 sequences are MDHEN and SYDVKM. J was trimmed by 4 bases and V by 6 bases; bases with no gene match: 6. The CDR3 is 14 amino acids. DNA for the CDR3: TGTGCCAGCAGGGGGACAGGGGAGCTATACGAGCAGTACTTC. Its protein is CASRGTGELYEQYF.

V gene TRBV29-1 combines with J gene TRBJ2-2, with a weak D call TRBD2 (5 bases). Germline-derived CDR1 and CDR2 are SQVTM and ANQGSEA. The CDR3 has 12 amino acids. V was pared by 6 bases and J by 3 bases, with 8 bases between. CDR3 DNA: TGCAGCGTAAAGGAGGACACCGGGGAGCTGTTTTTT. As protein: CSVKEDTGELFF.

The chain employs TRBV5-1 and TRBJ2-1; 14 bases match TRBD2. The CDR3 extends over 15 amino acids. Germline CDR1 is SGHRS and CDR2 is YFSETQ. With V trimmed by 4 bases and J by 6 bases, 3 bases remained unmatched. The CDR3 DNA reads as TGCGCCAGCAGCCGGACTAGCGGGAGGCTCAATGAGCAGTTCTTC. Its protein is CASSRTSGRLNEQFF. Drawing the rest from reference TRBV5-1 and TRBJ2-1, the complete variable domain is KAGVTQTPRYLIKTRGQQVTLSCSPISGHRSVSWYQQTPGQGLQFLFEYFSETQRNKGNFPGRFSGRQFSNSRSEMNVSTLELGDSALYLCASSRTSGRLNEQFFGPGTRLTVL.

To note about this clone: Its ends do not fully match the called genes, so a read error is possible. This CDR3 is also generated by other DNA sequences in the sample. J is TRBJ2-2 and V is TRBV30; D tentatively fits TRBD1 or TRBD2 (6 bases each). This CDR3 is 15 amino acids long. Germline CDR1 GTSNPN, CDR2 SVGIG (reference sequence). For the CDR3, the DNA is TGTGCCTGGAGGAGTGCAGGGGAGGATACGGGGGAGCTGTTCTTT. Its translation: CAWRSAGEDTGELFF. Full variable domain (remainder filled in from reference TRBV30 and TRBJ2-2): SQTIHQWPATLVQPVGSPLSLECTVEGTSNPNLYWYRQAAGRGLQLLFYSVGIGQISSEVPQNLSASRPQDRQFILSSKKLLLSDSGFYLCAWRSAGEDTGELFFGEGSRLTVL.

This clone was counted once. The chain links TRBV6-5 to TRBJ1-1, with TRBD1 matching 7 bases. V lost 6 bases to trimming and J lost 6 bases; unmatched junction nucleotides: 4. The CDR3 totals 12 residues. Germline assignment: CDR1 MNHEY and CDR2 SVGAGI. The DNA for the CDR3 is TGTGCCAGCAGCCCCGACAGGGCTGAAGCTTTCTTT. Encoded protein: CASSPDRAEAFF.

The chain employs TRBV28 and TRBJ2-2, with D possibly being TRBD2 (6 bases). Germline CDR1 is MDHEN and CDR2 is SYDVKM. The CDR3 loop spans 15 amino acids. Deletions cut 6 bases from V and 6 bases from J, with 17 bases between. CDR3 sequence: CASSPGARGSGELFF. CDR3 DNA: TGTGCCAGCAGCCCCGGGGCCCGGGGGTCCGGGGAGCTGTTTTTT.

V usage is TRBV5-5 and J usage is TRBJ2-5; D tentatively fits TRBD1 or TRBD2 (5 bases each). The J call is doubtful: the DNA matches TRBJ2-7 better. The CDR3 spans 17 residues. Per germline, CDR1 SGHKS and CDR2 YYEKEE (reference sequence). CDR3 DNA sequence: TGTGCCAGCAGCCAAGAGGGGCCGACAGAGCCCACCTACGAGCAGTACTTC. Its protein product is CASSQEGPTEPTYEQYF.

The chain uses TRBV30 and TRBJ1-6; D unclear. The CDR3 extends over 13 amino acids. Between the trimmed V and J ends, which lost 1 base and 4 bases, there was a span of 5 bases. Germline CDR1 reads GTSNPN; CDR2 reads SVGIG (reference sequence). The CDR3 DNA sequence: TGTGCCTGGAGTGAGGAGTATAATTCACCCCTCCACTTT. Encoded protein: CAWSEEYNSPLHF.

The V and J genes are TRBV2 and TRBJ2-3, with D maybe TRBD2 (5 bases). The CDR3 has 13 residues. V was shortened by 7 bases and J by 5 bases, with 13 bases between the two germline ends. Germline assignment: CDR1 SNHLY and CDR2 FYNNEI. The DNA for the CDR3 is TGTGCCAGCAAGGCGGGTGAAGTAGATACGCAGTATTTT. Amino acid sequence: CASKAGEVDTQYF.

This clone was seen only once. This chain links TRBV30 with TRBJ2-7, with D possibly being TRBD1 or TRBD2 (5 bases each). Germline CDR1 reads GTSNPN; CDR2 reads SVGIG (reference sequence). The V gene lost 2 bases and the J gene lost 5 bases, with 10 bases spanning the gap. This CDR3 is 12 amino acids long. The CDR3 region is CAWSLVGDEQYF. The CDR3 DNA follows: TGTGCCTGGAGTCTGGTGGGGGACGAGCAGTACTTC.

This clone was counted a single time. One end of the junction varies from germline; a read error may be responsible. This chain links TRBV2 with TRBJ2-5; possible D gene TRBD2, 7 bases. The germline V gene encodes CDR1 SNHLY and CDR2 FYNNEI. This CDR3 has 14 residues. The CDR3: CATSQGRGEETQYF. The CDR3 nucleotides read TGTGCCACCAGTCAAGGGAGGGGGGAAGAGACCCAGTACTTC.

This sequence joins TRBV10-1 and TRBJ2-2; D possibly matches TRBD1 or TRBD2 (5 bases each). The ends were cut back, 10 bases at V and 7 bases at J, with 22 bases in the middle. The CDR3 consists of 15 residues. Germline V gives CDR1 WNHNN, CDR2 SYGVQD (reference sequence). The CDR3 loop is CANPRGERGVGELFF. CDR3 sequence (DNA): TGCGCCAACCCACGGGGCGAGCGAGGGGTCGGGGAGCTGTTTTTT.

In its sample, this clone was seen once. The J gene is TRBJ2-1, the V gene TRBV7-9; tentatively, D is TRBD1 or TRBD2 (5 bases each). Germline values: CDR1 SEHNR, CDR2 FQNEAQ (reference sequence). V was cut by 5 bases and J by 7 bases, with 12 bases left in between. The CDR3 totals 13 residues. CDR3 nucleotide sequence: TGTGCCAGCAGCCCCGGGACGGATAATGAGCAGTTCTTC. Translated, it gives CASSPGTDNEQFF.